This T cell receptor beta chain was captured by sequencing in a study of blood T cell repertoires in COVID-19. Original methodology: Amplification of reference gene primers provided the estimated nucleated cell counts. TCRdb's copy holds only in-frame clones and misses some; the assay was immunoSEQ multiplex PCR. D and trimming were read from the DNA, whereas the V and J calls and clone size are those reported in that table. The sample includes roughly 230,000 clones, roughly nine tenths seen only once; the top ten take 4% to 5%. Source material: peripheral blood. This receptor was taken from a woman aged 40 to 49 who had recovered from COVID-19.

CDR3 sequence (DNA): TGCGCCAGCAGTGGAGGAGGGAATCAGCCCCAGCATTTT. This encodes CASSGGGNQPQHF. The chain uses TRBV10-2 and TRBJ1-5; D gene uncertain. The V and J ends lost 4 bases and 4 bases respectively, with 8 bases between them. Germline CDR1 is WSHSY and CDR2 is SAAADI. This CDR3 has 13 residues.